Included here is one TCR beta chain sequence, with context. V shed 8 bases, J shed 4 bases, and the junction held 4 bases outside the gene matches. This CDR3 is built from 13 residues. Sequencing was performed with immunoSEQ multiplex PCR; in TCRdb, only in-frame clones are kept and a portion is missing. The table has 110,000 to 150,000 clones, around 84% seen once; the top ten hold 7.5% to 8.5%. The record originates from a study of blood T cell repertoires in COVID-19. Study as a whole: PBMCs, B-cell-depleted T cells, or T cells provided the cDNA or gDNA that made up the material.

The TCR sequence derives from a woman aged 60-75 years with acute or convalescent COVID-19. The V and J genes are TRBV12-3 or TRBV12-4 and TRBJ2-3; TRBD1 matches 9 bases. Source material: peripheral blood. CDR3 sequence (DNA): TGTGCCAGCTCGGGACAGGGATCAGATACGCAGTATTTT. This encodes CASSGQGSDTQYF.